This T cell receptor (beta chain) was sequenced in a study of cytomegalovirus exposure and HLA in healthy donors. Study context: The 500 to 750 first-cohort repertoires and the 100 to 150 validation repertoires shared the same platform, a later analysis reported.

The germline CDR1 and CDR2 sequences are SGHDN and FVKESK. This CDR3 has 14 residues. With 4 bases clipped from V and 2 bases from J, the junction kept 4 bases outside the gene matches. Regarding the study as a whole: Diagnosis of cytomegalovirus status made by the classifier reportedly showed high specificity and sensitivity. CMV antigen specificity was confirmed in vitro for three CMV-associated chains. It was 160 or so TCR beta chains that were listed as cytomegalovirus-associated.

Profiled with immunoSEQ multiplex PCR; TCRdb holds only in-frame clones, not every one. The sample lists more than 140,000 clones, about 89% occurring once. For this clone: The antigen is undetermined.

The V call is TRBV14, the J call TRBJ2-5, with TRBD1 identical over 7 bases. Sequences were obtained from PBMCs. The source is a woman under 30 in good health and CMV-seropositive. The CDR3 reads CASSRDSNQETQYF. CDR3 nucleotides: TGTGCCAGCAGCCGGGACAGCAATCAAGAGACCCAGTACTTC. Based on the CDR3 plus reference TRBV14 and TRBJ2-5, the full variable domain is EAGVTQFPSHSVIEKGQTVTLRCDPISGHDNLYWYRRVMGKEIKFLLHFVKESKQDESGMPNNRFLAERTGGTYSTLKVQPAELEDSGVYFCASSRDSNQETQYFGPGTRLLVL.